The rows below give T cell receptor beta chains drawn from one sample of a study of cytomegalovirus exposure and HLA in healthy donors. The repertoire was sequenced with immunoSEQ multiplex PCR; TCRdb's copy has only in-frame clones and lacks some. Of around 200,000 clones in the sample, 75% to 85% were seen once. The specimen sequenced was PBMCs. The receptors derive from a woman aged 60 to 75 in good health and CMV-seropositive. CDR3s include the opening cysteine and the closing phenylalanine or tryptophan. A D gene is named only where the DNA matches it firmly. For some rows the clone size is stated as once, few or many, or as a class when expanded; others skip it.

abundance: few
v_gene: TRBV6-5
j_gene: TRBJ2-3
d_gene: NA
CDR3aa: CASSSHRDTQYF
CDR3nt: TGTGCCAGCAGTTCCCACCGGGATACGCAGTATTTT

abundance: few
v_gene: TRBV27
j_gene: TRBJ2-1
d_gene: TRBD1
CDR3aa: CASSPTPPRDRGKDEQFF
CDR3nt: TGTGCCAGCAGTCCTACCCCCCCCCGGGACAGGGGGAAAGATGAGCAGTTCTTC

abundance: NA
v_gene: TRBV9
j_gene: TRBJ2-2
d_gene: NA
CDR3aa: CASSVAQELVVGELFF
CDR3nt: TGTGCCAGCAGCGTCGCCCAGGAACTAGTGGTCGGGGAGCTGTTTTTT

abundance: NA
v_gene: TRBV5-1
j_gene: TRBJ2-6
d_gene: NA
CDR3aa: CASSLELHRGLGANVLTF
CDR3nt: TGCGCCAGCAGCTTGGAACTTCACAGGGGACTTGGGGCCAACGTCCTGACTTTC

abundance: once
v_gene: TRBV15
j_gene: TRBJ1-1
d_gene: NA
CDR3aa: CATSRAPGQMNTEAFF
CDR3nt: TGTGCCACCAGCAGAGCTCCAGGACAGATGAACACTGAAGCTTTCTTT

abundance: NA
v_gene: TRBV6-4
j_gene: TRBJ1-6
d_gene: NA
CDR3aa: CASSDSDSREEISYNSPLHF
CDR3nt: TGTGCCAGCAGTGACTCTGATTCCAGGGAGGAAATTTCCTATAATTCACCCCTCCACTTT

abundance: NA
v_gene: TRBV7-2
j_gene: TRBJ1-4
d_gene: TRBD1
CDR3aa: CASSNRGSTNEKLFF
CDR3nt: TGTGCCAGCAGCAACAGGGGGAGCACAAATGAAAAACTGTTTTTT

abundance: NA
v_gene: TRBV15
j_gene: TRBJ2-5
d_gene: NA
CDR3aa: CATSRDRKETQYF
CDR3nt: TGTGCCACCAGCAGAGACAGGAAAGAGACCCAGTACTTC

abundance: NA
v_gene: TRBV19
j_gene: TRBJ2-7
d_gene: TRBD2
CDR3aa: CASSIPTSGGANEQYF
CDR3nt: TGTGCCAGTAGTATCCCCACTAGCGGGGGGGCGAACGAGCAGTACTTC

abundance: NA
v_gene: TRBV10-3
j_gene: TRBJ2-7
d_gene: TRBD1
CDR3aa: CAIKGTGVSYEQYF
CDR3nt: TGTGCCATCAAGGGGACAGGGGTCTCCTACGAGCAGTACTTC

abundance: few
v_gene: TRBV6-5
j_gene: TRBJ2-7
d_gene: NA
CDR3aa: CASSQRGTFSYEQYF
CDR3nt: TGTGCCAGCAGTCAGAGGGGGACATTCTCCTACGAGCAGTACTTC

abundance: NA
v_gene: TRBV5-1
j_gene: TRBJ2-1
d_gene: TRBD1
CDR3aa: CASSLLTGGGQFF
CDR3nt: TGCGCCAGCAGCCTACTGACAGGGGGGGGGCAGTTCTTC

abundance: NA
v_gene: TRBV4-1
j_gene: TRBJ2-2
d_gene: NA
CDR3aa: CASSQGHQQNTGELFF
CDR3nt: TGCGCCAGCAGCCAAGGACACCAACAGAACACCGGGGAGCTGTTTTTT

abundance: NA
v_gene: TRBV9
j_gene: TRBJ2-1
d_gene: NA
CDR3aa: CASSPTYNEQFF
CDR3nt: TGTGCCAGCAGCCCTACCTACAATGAGCAGTTCTTC